The source of this T cell receptor beta chain is a study of early T cells in non-severe SARS-CoV-2 infection. Study summary: Whole-blood bulk RNA, unsorted, was sequenced, and chains were unpaired. General study points: Matches to VDJdb favored anti-spike CD8 responses and missed private and CD4 specificities.

For this clonotype: The antigen is unknown. This may arise from a read error, as a much more abundant clone is one base away.

Molecules of cDNA were individually given unique molecular identifiers that were attached to them. Via MiXCR, TCRdb re-called the 5' RACE reads, giving one row per CDR3 protein. In the table there are 54,000 or so distinct CDR3 sequences, over 5% of which are singletons. This CDR3 region has 14 residues. The germline V gene encodes CDR1 SGHDN and CDR2 FVKESK. V usage is TRBV14 and J usage is TRBJ2-7; D not resolved. This sequence was found in an adult who was a healthcare worker with PCR-confirmed SARS-CoV-2 infection or an uninfected control (not recorded which). Sequenced material: whole blood. The CDR3 DNA is TGTGCCAGCAGCCAGTCGGTCACTACCTACGAGCGGTACTTC. Amino acids: CASSQSVTTYERYF.